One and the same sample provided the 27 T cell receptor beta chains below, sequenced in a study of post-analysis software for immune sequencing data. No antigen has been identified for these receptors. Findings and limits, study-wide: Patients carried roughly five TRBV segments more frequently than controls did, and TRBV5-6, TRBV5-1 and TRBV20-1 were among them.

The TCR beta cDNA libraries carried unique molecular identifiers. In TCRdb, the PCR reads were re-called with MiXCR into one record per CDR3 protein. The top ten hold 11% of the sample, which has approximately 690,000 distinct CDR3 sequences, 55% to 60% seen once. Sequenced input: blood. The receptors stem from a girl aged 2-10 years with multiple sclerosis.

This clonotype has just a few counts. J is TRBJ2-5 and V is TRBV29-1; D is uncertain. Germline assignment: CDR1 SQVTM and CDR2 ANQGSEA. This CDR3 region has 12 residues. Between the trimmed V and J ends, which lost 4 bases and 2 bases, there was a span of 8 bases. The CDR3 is CSVAEGQETQYF. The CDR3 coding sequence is TGCAGCGTTGCCGAAGGGCAAGAGACCCAGTACTTC.

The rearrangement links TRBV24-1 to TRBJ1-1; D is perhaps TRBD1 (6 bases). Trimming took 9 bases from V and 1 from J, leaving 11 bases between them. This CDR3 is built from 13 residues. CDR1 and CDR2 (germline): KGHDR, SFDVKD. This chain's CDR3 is CATARGGNTEAFF. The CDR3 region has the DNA TGTGCCACCGCGAGGGGGGGGAACACTGAAGCTTTCTTT.

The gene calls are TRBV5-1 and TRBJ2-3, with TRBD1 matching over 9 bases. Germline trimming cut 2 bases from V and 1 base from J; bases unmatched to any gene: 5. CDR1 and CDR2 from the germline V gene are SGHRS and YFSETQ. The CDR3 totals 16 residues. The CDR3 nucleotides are TGCGCCAGCAGCTTTCGAAGGGACAGGGGCACAGATACGCAGTATTTT. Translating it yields CASSFRRDRGTDTQYF.

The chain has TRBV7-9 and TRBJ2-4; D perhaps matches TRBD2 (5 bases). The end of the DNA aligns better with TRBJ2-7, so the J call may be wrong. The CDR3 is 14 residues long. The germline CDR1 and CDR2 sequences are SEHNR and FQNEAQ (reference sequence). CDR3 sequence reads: CATHPWTDTYEQYF. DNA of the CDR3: TGTGCCACCCACCCCTGGACTGATACCTACGAGCAGTACTTC.

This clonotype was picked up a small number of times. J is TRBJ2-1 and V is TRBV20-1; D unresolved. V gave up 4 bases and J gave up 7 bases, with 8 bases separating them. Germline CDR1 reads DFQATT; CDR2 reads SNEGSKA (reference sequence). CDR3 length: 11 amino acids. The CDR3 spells CSAISGNEQFF. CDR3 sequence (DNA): TGCAGTGCTATTTCGGGTAATGAGCAGTTCTTC.

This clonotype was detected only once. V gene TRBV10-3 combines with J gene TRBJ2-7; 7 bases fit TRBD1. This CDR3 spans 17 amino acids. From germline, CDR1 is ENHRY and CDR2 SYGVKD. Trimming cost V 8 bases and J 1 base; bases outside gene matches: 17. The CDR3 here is CAISMSDRALISYEQYF. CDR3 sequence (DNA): TGTGCCATCTCCATGTCTGACAGGGCCCTCATTTCCTACGAGCAGTACTTC.

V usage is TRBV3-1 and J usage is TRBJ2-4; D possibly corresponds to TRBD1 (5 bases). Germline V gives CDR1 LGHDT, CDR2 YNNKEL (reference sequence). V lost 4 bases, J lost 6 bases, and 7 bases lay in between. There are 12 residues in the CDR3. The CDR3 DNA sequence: TGTGCCAGCAGCCCCCAGGGAAACATTCAGTACTTC. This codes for CASSPQGNIQYF.

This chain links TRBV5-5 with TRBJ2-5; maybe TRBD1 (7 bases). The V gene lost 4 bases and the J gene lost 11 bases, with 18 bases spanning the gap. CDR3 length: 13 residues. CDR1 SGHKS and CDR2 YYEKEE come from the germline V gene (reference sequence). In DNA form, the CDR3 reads TGTGCCAGCAGCGGGTGGACAGGTCGGGAGCAGTACTTC. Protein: CASSGWTGREQYF.

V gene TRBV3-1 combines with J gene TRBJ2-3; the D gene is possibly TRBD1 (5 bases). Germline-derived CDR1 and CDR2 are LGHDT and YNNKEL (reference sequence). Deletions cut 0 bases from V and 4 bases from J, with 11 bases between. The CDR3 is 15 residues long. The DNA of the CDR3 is TGTGCCAGCAGCCAAGACAGGGTCTTCGCAGATACGCAGTATTTT. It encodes CASSQDRVFADTQYF.

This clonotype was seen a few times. The CDR3 here is CASSGTGFTYEQYF. In DNA form, the CDR3 reads TGCGCCAGCAGCGGGACGGGTTTTACCTACGAGCAGTACTTC. The V call is TRBV4-3, the J call TRBJ2-7; D possibly matches TRBD1 or TRBD2 (5 bases each). The CDR3 is made up of 14 amino acids. Germline CDR1 is LGHNA and CDR2 is YSLEER. V was pared by 5 bases and J by 2 bases, with 13 bases between.

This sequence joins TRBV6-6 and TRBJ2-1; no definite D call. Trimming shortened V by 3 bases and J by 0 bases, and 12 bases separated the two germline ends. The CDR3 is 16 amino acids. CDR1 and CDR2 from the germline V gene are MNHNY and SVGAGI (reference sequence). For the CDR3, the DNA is TGTGCCAGCAGTTATCGGGCGGCTAGCTCCTACAATGAGCAGTTCTTC. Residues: CASSYRAASSYNEQFF.

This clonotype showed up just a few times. CDR3 region: CASSYRTRGNEQFF. Written as DNA, the CDR3 is TGTGCCAGCAGTTACCGCACTAGAGGGAATGAGCAGTTCTTC. The rearrangement joins TRBV6-2 or TRBV6-3 to TRBJ2-1; D is possibly TRBD2 (5 bases). V gave up 2 bases and J gave up 7 bases, with 12 bases separating them. The CDR3 length is 14 residues. The germline V gene encodes CDR1 MNHEY and CDR2 SVGEGT.

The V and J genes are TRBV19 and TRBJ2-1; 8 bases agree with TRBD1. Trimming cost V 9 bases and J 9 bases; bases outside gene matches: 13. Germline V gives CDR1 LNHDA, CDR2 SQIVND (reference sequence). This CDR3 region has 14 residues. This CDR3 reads CASEGRGRSGEQFF. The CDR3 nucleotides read TGTGCCAGCGAGGGCAGGGGGCGCTCGGGTGAGCAGTTCTTC.

The CDR3 spells CSVTLSFSYNEQFF. CDR3 bases: TGCAGCGTTACCCTCTCCTTCTCCTACAATGAGCAGTTCTTC. The chain is built from TRBV29-1 and TRBJ2-1, with D hard to call. The CDR3 spans 14 residues. Germline V gene lookup returns CDR1 SQVTM and CDR2 ANQGSEA. The germline V and J ends were trimmed by 5 bases and 0 bases, with 11 bases remaining between them.

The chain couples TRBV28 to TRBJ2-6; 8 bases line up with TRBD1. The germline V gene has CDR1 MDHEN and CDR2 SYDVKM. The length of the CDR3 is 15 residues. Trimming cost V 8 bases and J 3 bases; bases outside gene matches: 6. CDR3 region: CASGRTGNGANVLTF. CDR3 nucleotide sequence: TGTGCCAGCGGGCGGACAGGGAATGGGGCCAACGTCCTGACTTTC.

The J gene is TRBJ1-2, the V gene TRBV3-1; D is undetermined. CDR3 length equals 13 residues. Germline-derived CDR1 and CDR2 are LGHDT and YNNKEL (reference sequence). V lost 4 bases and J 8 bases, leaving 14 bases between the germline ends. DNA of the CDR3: TGTGCCAGCAGCCTGCCCTTCCGGCGGGGCTACACCTTC. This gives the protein CASSLPFRRGYTF.

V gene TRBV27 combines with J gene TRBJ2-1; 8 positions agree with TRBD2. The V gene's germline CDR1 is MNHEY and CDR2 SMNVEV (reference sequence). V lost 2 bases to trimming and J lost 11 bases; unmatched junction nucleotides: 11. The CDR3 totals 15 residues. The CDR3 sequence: CASSLVSGGAYKQFF. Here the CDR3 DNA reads TGTGCCAGCAGTTTAGTTTCGGGGGGGGCTTATAAGCAGTTCTTC.

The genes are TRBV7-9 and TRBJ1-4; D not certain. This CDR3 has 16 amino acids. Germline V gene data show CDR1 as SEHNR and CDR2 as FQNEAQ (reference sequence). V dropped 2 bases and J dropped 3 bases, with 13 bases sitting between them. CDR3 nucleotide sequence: TGTGCCAGCAGCTTAAAGCGCACACAGCCTAATGAAAAACTGTTTTTT. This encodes CASSLKRTQPNEKLFF.

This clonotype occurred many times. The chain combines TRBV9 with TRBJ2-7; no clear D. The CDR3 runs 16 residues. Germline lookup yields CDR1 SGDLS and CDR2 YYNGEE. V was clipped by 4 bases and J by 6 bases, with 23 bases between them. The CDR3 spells CASSPPGYPAATEQYF. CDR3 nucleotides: TGTGCCAGCAGCCCCCCCGGGTACCCGGCGGCTACCGAGCAGTACTTC.

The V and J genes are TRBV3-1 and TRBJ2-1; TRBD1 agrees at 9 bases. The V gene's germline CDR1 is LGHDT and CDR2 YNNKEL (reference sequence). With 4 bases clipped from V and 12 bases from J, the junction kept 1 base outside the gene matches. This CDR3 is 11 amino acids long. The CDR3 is CASSPGQGQFF. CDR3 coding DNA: TGTGCCAGCAGCCCGGGACAGGGGCAGTTCTTC.

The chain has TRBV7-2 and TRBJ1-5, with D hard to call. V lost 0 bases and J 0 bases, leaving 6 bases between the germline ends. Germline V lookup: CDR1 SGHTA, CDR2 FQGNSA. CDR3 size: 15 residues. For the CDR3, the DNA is TGTGCCAGCAGCTTAGCGGGCTATAGCAATCAGCCCCAGCATTTT. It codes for CASSLAGYSNQPQHF.

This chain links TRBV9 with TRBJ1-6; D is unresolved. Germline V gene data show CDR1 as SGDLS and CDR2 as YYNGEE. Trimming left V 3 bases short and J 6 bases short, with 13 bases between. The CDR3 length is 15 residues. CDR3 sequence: CASSASVGGNSPLHF. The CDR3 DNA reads TGTGCCAGCAGCGCGTCTGTGGGCGGTAATTCACCCCTCCACTTT.

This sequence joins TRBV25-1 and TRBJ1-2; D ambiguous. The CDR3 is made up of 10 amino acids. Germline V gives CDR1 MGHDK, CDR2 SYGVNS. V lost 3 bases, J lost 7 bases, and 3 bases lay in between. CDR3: CASSDGGYTF. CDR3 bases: TGTGCCAGCAGTGACGGTGGCTACACCTTC.

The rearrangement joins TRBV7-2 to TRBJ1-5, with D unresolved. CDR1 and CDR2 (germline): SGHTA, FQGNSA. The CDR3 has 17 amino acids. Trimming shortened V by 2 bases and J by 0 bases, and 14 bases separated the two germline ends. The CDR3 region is CASSLWTGRFSNQPQHF. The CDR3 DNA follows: TGTGCCAGCAGCTTATGGACCGGACGATTTAGCAATCAGCCCCAGCATTTT.

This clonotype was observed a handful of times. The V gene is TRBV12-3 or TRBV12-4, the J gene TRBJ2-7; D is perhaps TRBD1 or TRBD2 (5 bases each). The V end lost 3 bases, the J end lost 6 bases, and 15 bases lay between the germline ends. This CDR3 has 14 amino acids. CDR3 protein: CASSLDGLGAEQYV. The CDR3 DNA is TGTGCCAGCAGTTTGGACGGGCTCGGGGCCGAGCAGTACGTC.

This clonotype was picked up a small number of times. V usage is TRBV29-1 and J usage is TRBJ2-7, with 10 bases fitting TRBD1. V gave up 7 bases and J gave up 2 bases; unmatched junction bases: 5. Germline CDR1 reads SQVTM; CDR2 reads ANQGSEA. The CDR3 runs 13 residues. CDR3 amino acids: CSAKTGGPYEQYF. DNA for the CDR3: TGCAGCGCGAAGACAGGGGGCCCCTACGAGCAGTACTTC.

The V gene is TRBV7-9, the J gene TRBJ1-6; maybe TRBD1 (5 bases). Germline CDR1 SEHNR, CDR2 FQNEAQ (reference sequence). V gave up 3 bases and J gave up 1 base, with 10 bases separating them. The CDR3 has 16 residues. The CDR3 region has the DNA TGTGCCAGCAGCTTGTGGGGACGGTCCTATAATTCACCCCTCCACTTT. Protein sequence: CASSLWGRSYNSPLHF.